One sample yielded the 17 T cell receptor beta chains listed below, sequenced in a study of technical replicates of blood from a few donors. Method: immunoSEQ multiplex PCR; TCRdb's copy keeps in-frame clones and lacks some. The sample records about 80,000 clones, around 94% being singletons. Sequenced material: T cells isolated from PBMCs. The receptors originated from a human donor in good health.

The chain employs TRBV12-5 and TRBJ2-1, with D possibly matching TRBD1 (6 bases). Germline CDR1 LGHNT, CDR2 FRNRAP. This CDR3 comprises 13 residues. The ends were cut back, 7 bases at V and 7 bases at J, with 14 bases in the middle. CDR3 sequence reads: CASEGEMGNEQFF. CDR3 DNA: TGTGCTAGTGAGGGGGAGATGGGAAATGAGCAGTTCTTC.

This clone was recorded once. This sequence joins TRBV27 and TRBJ2-1; no reliable D call. V dropped 2 bases and J dropped 0 bases, with 5 bases sitting between them. There are 14 residues in the CDR3. Germline CDR1 is MNHEY and CDR2 is SMNVEV (reference sequence). CDR3 nucleotides: TGTGCCAGCAGTTTAGTCAGCTCCTACAATGAGCAGTTCTTC. Translated, it gives CASSLVSSYNEQFF.

This chain uses TRBV29-1 with TRBJ1-3; no clear D gene. Germline CDR1 reads SQVTM; CDR2 reads ANQGSEA. V lost 8 bases to trimming and J lost 0 bases, with 11 bases between them. This CDR3 has 13 amino acids. Here the CDR3 reads CSIQASSGNTIYF. The CDR3 DNA sequence: TGCAGCATTCAAGCCTCCTCTGGAAACACCATATATTTT.

This sequence joins TRBV4-1 and TRBJ1-1; the D gene is possibly TRBD1 (6 bases). The CDR3 extends over 16 amino acids. Germline V gene sequence: CDR1 MGHRA, CDR2 YSYEKL. V lost 1 base and J lost 1, with 13 bases in between. Written as DNA, the CDR3 is TGCGCCAGCAGCCAAGCCCACAGGGAAAGGAACACTGAAGCTTTCTTT. It encodes CASSQAHRERNTEAFF.

The rearrangement links TRBV7-6 to TRBJ2-5; 9 bases are a match to TRBD1. The CDR3 covers 16 residues. Germline CDR1 reads SGHVS; CDR2 reads FNYEAQ. Trimming took 5 bases from V and 2 from J; bases not matched to a gene: 9. The CDR3 loop reads CASSATQGALQETQYF. The DNA of the CDR3 is TGTGCCAGCAGCGCAACACAGGGGGCGCTTCAAGAGACCCAGTACTTC.

The V gene is TRBV27, the J gene TRBJ2-7, with TRBD1 matching 11 bases. CDR1 and CDR2 from the germline V gene are MNHEY and SMNVEV (reference sequence). The V gene end was trimmed by 4 bases and the J gene end by 3 bases; junction bases not matched to a gene: 11. The CDR3 consists of 17 residues. The chain's CDR3 is CASSWSTGDRGIYEQYF. The CDR3 coding sequence is TGTGCCAGCAGTTGGTCGACTGGGGACAGGGGGATCTACGAGCAGTACTTC.

The chain combines TRBV27 with TRBJ1-2; TRBD1 matches at 8 bases. J gave up 8 bases and V 4 bases, and 12 bases lay outside the gene matches. Germline V CDR1 and CDR2: MNHEY, SMNVEV (reference sequence). The CDR3 is 15 amino acids. The CDR3 region has the DNA TGTGCCAGCAGTTCCCGAGCCGGGACAGGATACGGCTACACCTTC. Encoded protein: CASSSRAGTGYGYTF.

V and J are TRBV2 and TRBJ2-1, with 9 bases aligning to TRBD2. V shed 2 bases, J shed 5 bases, and the junction held 4 bases outside the gene matches. The germline gives CDR1 SNHLY, CDR2 FYNNEI. The CDR3 totals 15 residues. The CDR3 is CASSERLAGHNEQFF. As DNA, the CDR3 is TGTGCCAGCAGTGAAAGGCTAGCGGGACACAATGAGCAGTTCTTC. The full variable domain, completed using reference TRBV2 and TRBJ2-1, is EPEVTQTPSHQVTQMGQEVILRCVPISNHLYFYWYRQILGQKVEFLVSFYNNEISEKSEIFDDQFSVERPDGSNFTLKIRSTKLEDSAMYFCASSERLAGHNEQFFGPGTRLTVL.

V gene TRBV9 combines with J gene TRBJ1-1; possibly TRBD1 for D (5 bases). The germline V gene has CDR1 SGDLS and CDR2 YYNGEE. Trimming pared 7 bases from V and 8 bases from J, leaving 15 bases between. The CDR3 is made up of 12 amino acids. The CDR3 loop reads CASSTEGAEAFF. CDR3 nucleotide sequence: TGTGCCAGCTCGACAGAAGGGGCGGAAGCTTTCTTT.

J is TRBJ2-7 and V is TRBV5-1, with 8 bases identical to TRBD2. The CDR3 contains 14 residues. V trimming: 4 bases; J trimming: 2 bases; junction bases outside the gene matches: 5. In germline, CDR1 is SGHRS, CDR2 YFSETQ. The CDR3 nucleotides read TGCGCCAGCAGCCCGACTAGCGTTACCTACGAGCAGTACTTC. Its translation: CASSPTSVTYEQYF.

V usage is TRBV7-8 and J usage is TRBJ2-7; D not resolved. Trimming left V 1 base short and J 5 bases short, with 6 bases between. CDR1 and CDR2 (germline): SGHVS, FQNEAQ. The length of the CDR3 is 12 residues. As DNA, the CDR3 is TGTGCCAGCAGCTTAGGGGCGAACGAGCAGTACTTC. Its protein product is CASSLGANEQYF.

This chain connects TRBV25-1 to TRBJ2-1; 11 bases are a match to TRBD2. V dropped 2 bases and J dropped 3; count of bases not matched to a gene: 3. This CDR3 spans 16 amino acids. Germline CDR1 reads MGHDK; CDR2 reads SYGVNS. CDR3 bases: TGTGCCAGCAGTGAAATGGGACTAGCGGACTACAATGAGCAGTTCTTC. Residues: CASSEMGLADYNEQFF.

The chain employs TRBV2 and TRBJ1-4, with 8 bases aligning to TRBD1. Germline CDR1 and CDR2: SNHLY and FYNNEI. The CDR3 is 13 amino acids. After removal of 8 bases from V and 6 bases from J, the junction contained 5 bases not matched to a gene. The CDR3 DNA reads TGTGCCAGCCGACAGGGGAGGTATGAAAAACTGTTTTTT. Its translation: CASRQGRYEKLFF.

This sequence joins TRBV5-4 and TRBJ2-5; 8 nucleotides match TRBD2. CDR3 length equals 16 residues. Germline loops: CDR1 SGHNT, CDR2 YYREEE (reference sequence). Losses at the gene ends were 0 bases for V and 2 bases for J; bases not matched to a gene: 6. CDR3 DNA sequence: TGTGCCAGCAGCTTGGATCTTAGCGGGACACAAGAGACCCAGTACTTC. The encoded protein is CASSLDLSGTQETQYF.

The V gene is TRBV6-1, the J gene TRBJ2-7; 9 positions agree with TRBD1. V shed 4 bases, J shed 3 bases, and the junction held 4 bases outside the gene matches. Germline lookup yields CDR1 MNHNS and CDR2 SASEGT. The CDR3 runs 14 residues. This chain's CDR3 is CASSVQGALYEQYF. The CDR3 bases are TGTGCCAGCAGTGTACAGGGGGCTCTCTACGAGCAGTACTTC.

This clone was found a few times. The chain employs TRBV11-3 and TRBJ1-1; weak D call: TRBD1 (6 bases). Trimming stripped 3 bases from V and 0 bases from J, with 14 bases between. This CDR3 comprises 16 residues. Germline V CDR1 and CDR2: SGHNT, YENEEA. CDR3 region: CASSFGTFSMNTEAFF. The CDR3 DNA is TGTGCCAGCAGCTTCGGGACATTTAGCATGAACACTGAAGCTTTCTTT.

This clone was counted between two and nine times. The chain recombines TRBV30 with TRBJ1-1; D is ambiguous. Trimming left V 1 base short and J 5 bases short, with 14 bases between. The germline V gene has CDR1 GTSNPN and CDR2 SVGIG (reference sequence). The CDR3 has 14 residues. The CDR3: CAWSEKTRGTEAFF. Written as DNA, the CDR3 is TGTGCCTGGAGTGAAAAAACCCGAGGGACTGAAGCTTTCTTT.